The 19 T cell receptor beta chains presented below share a single source sample, sequenced in a study of blood T cells in healthy people across ages. A sample-barcoded 5' primer and a J-beta primer mix were used in a second PCR of about 6 to 12 cycles. One entry per CDR3 protein, called by TCRdb with MiXCR from the 5' RACE reads. The sample records around 700,000 distinct CDR3 sequences, around 25% being singletons. These data were also filed under a second study, of T cells of mothers and their children.

Material: blood. All receptors derive from a boy aged 10-17 years in good health.

The chain has TRBV4-3 and TRBJ2-7; D not certain. Germline assignment: CDR1 LGHNA and CDR2 YSLEER. The CDR3 sequence is 15 residues long. V was trimmed by 0 bases and J by 2 bases, leaving 11 bases between them. In nucleotides, the CDR3 is TGCGCCAGCAGCCAAGAATTAGGAGATACCTACGAGCAGTACTTC. As protein: CASSQELGDTYEQYF.

This clonotype has a handful of counts. This chain connects TRBV20-1 to TRBJ2-1, with 9 bases that match TRBD1. The tail of the sequence fits TRBJ2-5 better, so the J call may be wrong. Germline CDR1 reads DFQATT; CDR2 reads SNEGSKA (reference sequence). CDR3 length equals 14 residues. Here the CDR3 reads CSARVGGQGETQYF. CDR3 DNA sequence: TGCAGTGCTAGAGTTGGGGGACAGGGTGAGACCCAGTACTTC.

V usage is TRBV6-2 or TRBV6-3 and J usage is TRBJ2-3, with TRBD1 matching over 8 bases. The CDR3 runs to 16 residues. CDR1 MNHEY and CDR2 SVGEGT come from the germline V gene. With V trimmed by 5 bases and J by 7 bases, 14 bases remained unmatched. CDR3: CASSQLRGQGLNTQYF. CDR3 sequence (DNA): TGTGCCAGCAGTCAGCTCCGAGGACAGGGATTAAATACGCAGTATTTT.

This clonotype was seen only a few times. The chain uses TRBV4-1 and TRBJ2-5; 9 bases line up with TRBD2. The J call may be mistaken, given a closer DNA end match to TRBJ2-1. From germline, CDR1 is MGHRA and CDR2 YSYEKL. The CDR3 contains 14 residues. CDR3 DNA: TGCGCCAGCAGCCAACGACTAGCGGAGGATGAGCAGTTCTTC. As protein: CASSQRLAEDEQFF.

Points on this clonotype: One end of the junction does not line up with germline, which may come from a read error. The genes are TRBV3-1 and TRBJ2-5; a possible D gene is TRBD2 (6 bases). Germline V gene sequence: CDR1 LGHDT, CDR2 YNNKEL (reference sequence). This CDR3 is built from 13 residues. The DNA for the CDR3 is TGTGCCGGCAGCCGGGAGCGGCAAGAGACCCAGTACTTC. Protein product: CAGSRERQETQYF.

This clonotype occurred a few times. The chain links TRBV13 to TRBJ2-5, with D tentatively TRBD1 (6 bases). CDR1 and CDR2 (germline): PRHDT, FYEKMQ (reference sequence). This CDR3 has 14 residues. V lost 5 bases to trimming and J lost 1 base, with 11 bases between them. The CDR3 spells CASSQGNAQETQYF. The DNA for the CDR3 is TGTGCCAGCAGCCAGGGGAACGCCCAAGAGACCCAGTACTTC.

This chain joins TRBV6-5 and TRBJ1-1; D perhaps matches TRBD1 (6 bases). Trimming removed 6 bases from V and 4 bases from J, with 15 bases in between. Germline lookup yields CDR1 MNHEY and CDR2 SVGAGI. The CDR3 is 14 amino acids. DNA for the CDR3: TGTGCCAGCAGCCCACAAACAGGGTCCACTGAAGCTTTCTTT. Protein sequence: CASSPQTGSTEAFF.

This chain connects TRBV2 to TRBJ2-7, with 8 bases that match TRBD2. The J call may be in error: the DNA end matches TRBJ2-1 better. In germline, CDR1 is SNHLY, CDR2 FYNNEI. The CDR3 has 14 amino acids. The CDR3 protein is CASSAGGALDEQFF. CDR3 nucleotides: TGTGCCAGCAGTGCCGGGGGGGCCTTGGATGAGCAGTTCTTC.

J is TRBJ2-1 and V is TRBV4-1, with D possibly TRBD2 on 5 matching bases. V was pared by 1 base and J by 2 bases, with 15 bases between. The CDR3 totals 17 residues. CDR1 and CDR2 from the germline V gene are MGHRA and YSYEKL. Here the CDR3 reads CASSQVTNGGPYNEQFF. CDR3 bases: TGCGCCAGCAGCCAAGTGACGAACGGCGGGCCCTACAATGAGCAGTTCTTC.

In nucleotides, the CDR3 is TGTGCCAGCTCCCCTCCGGCGAGTCCGAACAATGAGCAGTTCTTC. It translates to CASSPPASPNNEQFF. The chain has TRBV18 and TRBJ2-1; D is undetermined. From germline, CDR1 is KGHSH and CDR2 LQKENI. The V gene lost 6 bases and the J gene lost 5 bases, with 17 bases spanning the gap. The CDR3 consists of 15 residues.

V and J are TRBV7-9 and TRBJ2-1, with TRBD2 identical over 11 bases. The CDR3 has 16 residues. Germline CDR1 and CDR2: SEHNR and FQNEAQ (reference sequence). V gave up 5 bases and J gave up 8 bases; unmatched junction bases: 11. Here the CDR3 DNA reads TGTGCCAGCAGCCCCGGTTGGCTAGCGGGGGGTTATGAGCAGTTCTTC. Protein: CASSPGWLAGGYEQFF.

The CDR3 sequence is CSATRPAVDASDTQYF. The CDR3 coding sequence is TGCAGTGCTACAAGACCAGCGGTAGACGCTTCAGATACGCAGTATTTT. The chain recombines TRBV20-1 with TRBJ2-3, with D possibly TRBD2 on 5 matching bases. The V end lost 4 bases, the J end lost 4 bases, and 21 bases lay between the germline ends. The CDR3 runs 16 residues. The germline V gene encodes CDR1 DFQATT and CDR2 SNEGSKA (reference sequence).

The chain carries TRBV12-3 or TRBV12-4 and TRBJ2-4, with TRBD2 as a possible D gene (6 bases). The CDR3 length is 14 residues. V lost 0 bases and J lost 4, with 7 bases in between. The CDR3 sequence: CASSLAREKNIQYF. The CDR3 nucleotides are TGTGCCAGCAGTTTAGCGCGGGAAAAAAACATTCAGTACTTC.

Concerning this clonotype itself: Germline and junction disagree at one end, which may indicate a read error. The rearrangement uses TRBV29-1 and TRBJ2-1; the match to TRBD1 covers 7 bases. Germline V lookup: CDR1 SQVTM, CDR2 ANQGSEA. This CDR3 comprises 11 residues. The CDR3 nucleotides read TGTGTCGGGACAGCTTACAATGAGCAGTTCTTC. Its protein product is CVGTAYNEQFF.

This clonotype was observed a few times. This chain uses TRBV19 with TRBJ2-4; 7 positions match TRBD2. With V trimmed by 1 base and J by 9 bases, 9 bases remained unmatched. In germline, CDR1 is LNHDA, CDR2 SQIVND (reference sequence). The length of the CDR3 is 15 residues. In DNA, the CDR3 is TGTGCCAGTAGTATAGGCGGACTCCCTAGCGGCATTCAGTACTTC. It specifies CASSIGGLPSGIQYF.

This clonotype showed up just a few times. V gene TRBV3-1 combines with J gene TRBJ2-5; D gene uncertain. CDR3 length: 14 amino acids. CDR1 and CDR2 (germline): LGHDT, YNNKEL (reference sequence). Trimming pared 4 bases from V and 4 bases from J, leaving 13 bases between. The DNA of the CDR3 is TGTGCCAGCAGCCTTATAGGGATCGGAGAGACCCAGTACTTC. Translated, it gives CASSLIGIGETQYF.

The table lists this clonotype with a few counts. This chain links TRBV25-1 with TRBJ1-2; 7 nucleotides agree with TRBD1. V lost 3 bases to trimming and J lost 5 bases; unmatched junction nucleotides: 6. The CDR3 covers 14 residues. Germline CDR1 reads MGHDK; CDR2 reads SYGVNS. Here the CDR3 DNA reads TGTGCCAGCAGTGACCCGACAGGGATTTATGGCTACACCTTC. It yields the protein CASSDPTGIYGYTF.

This clonotype has just a few counts. The chain combines TRBV5-1 with TRBJ1-4, with a possible D match to TRBD1 (6 bases). Germline CDR1 SGHRS, CDR2 YFSETQ. V shed 2 bases and J shed 8 bases, with 16 bases lying between them. The CDR3 extends over 15 amino acids. The CDR3 nucleotides read TGCGCCAGCAGCTTTCGACAGGCGGAGGGCGAAAAACTGTTTTTT. Its protein is CASSFRQAEGEKLFF.

The CDR3 protein is CASSLALPGTDTQYF. For the CDR3, the DNA is TGTGCCAGCAGCTTAGCACTCCCCGGGACAGATACGCAGTATTTT. The chain employs TRBV7-9 and TRBJ2-3, with D uncertain. The CDR3 has 15 amino acids. V shed 0 bases and J shed 3 bases, with 10 bases lying between them. Germline values: CDR1 SEHNR, CDR2 FQNEAQ (reference sequence). Filled out from reference TRBV7-9 and TRBJ2-3, the complete variable domain reads DTGVSQNPRHKITKRGQNVTFRCDPISEHNRLYWYRQTLGQGPEFLTYFQNEAQLEKSRLLSDRFSAERPKGSFSTLEIQRTEQGDSAMYLCASSLALPGTDTQYFGPGTRLTVL.